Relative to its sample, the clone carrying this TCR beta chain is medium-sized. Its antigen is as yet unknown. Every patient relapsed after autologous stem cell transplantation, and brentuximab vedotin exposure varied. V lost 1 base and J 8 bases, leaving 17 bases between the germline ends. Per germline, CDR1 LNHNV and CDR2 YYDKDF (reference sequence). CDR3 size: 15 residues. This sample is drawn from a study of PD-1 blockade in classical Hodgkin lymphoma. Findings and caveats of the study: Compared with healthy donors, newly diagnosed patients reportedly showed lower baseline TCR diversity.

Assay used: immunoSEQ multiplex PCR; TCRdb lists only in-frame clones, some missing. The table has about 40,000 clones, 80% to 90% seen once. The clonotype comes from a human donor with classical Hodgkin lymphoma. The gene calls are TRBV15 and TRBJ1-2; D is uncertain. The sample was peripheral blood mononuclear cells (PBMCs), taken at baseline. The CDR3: CATSRVRKDSFGYTF. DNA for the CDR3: TGTGCCACCAGCAGAGTGCGTAAGGACTCCTTCGGCTACACCTTC.